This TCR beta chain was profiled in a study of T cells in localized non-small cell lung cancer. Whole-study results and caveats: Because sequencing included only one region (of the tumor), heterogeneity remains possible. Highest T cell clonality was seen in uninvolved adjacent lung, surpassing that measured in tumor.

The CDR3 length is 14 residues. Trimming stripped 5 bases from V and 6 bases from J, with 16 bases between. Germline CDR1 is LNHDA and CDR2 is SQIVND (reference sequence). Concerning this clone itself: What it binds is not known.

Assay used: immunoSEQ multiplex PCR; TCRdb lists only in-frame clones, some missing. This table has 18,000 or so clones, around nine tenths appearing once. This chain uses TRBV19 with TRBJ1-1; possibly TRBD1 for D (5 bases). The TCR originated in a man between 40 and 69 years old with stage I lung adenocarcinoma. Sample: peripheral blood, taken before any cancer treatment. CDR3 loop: CASSSRAGMAEAFF. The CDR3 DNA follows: TGTGCCAGTAGTTCTAGAGCAGGGATGGCTGAAGCTTTCTTT. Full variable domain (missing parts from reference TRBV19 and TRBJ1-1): DGGITQSPKYLFRKEGQNVTLSCEQNLNHDAMYWYRQDPGQGLRLIYYSQIVNDFQKGDIAEGYSVSREKKESFPLTVTSAQKNPTAFYLCASSSRAGMAEAFFGQGTRLTVV.